Below, 21 T cell receptor beta chains from the same sample are listed, as sequenced in a study of shared clonotypes between healthy human individuals. Generated by immunoSEQ multiplex PCR, the TCRdb table keeps only in-frame clones and is missing some. Of millions of clones in the sample, over 90% were seen once. The sequenced sample consisted of naive CD4+ T cells from PBMCs. Noted subset: CD45RA+ positively selected. All receptors derive from a man aged 18 to 30 in good health. Some clones in this sample may be carry-over from other donors' samples.

V and J are TRBV29-1 and TRBJ2-1, with 8 bases lining up with TRBD1. Trimming at V came to 6 bases and at J to 5 bases, leaving 6 bases not matched to a gene. The CDR3 runs 13 residues. Germline CDR1 reads SQVTM; CDR2 reads ANQGSEA. CDR3: CSVGGQANNEQFF. The CDR3, as DNA: TGCAGCGTGGGGGGACAGGCAAACAATGAGCAGTTCTTC.

This rearrangement joins TRBV7-9 to TRBJ2-1, with TRBD2 matching over 7 bases. V shed 5 bases and J 4 bases; nucleotides not matched to a gene: 14. CDR1 is SEHNR, CDR2 FQNEAQ, per germline (reference sequence). The CDR3 has 17 amino acids. The CDR3 region has the DNA TGTGCCAGCAGCCCTCTCGGTGGGGGGAGGGGTTACAATGAGCAGTTCTTC. Encoded protein: CASSPLGGGRGYNEQFF.

The rearrangement links TRBV7-9 to TRBJ1-1; 8 bases align to TRBD1. V was clipped by 3 bases and J by 1 base; unmatched bases: 7. Germline CDR1 and CDR2: SEHNR and FQNEAQ (reference sequence). The CDR3 contains 16 residues. The CDR3 loop is CASSFGTGLSNTEAFF. CDR3 nucleotide sequence: TGTGCCAGCAGCTTCGGGACAGGACTGTCGAACACTGAAGCTTTCTTT.

For this clone: The same CDR3 arises from other DNA sequences in this sample as well. This sequence joins TRBV5-1 and TRBJ1-5, with 7 nucleotides matching TRBD1. Germline V gene lookup returns CDR1 SGHRS and CDR2 YFSETQ. The CDR3 runs to 15 residues. V was pared by 0 bases and J by 3 bases, with 3 bases of the junction left unmatched. CDR3 amino acids: CASSLGQGNNQPQHF. In DNA form, the CDR3 reads TGCGCCAGCAGCTTGGGACAGGGTAACAATCAGCCCCAGCATTTT.

CDR3 coding DNA: TGTGCCAGCAGTGAAGGGTGGAGCAACAATGAGCAGTTCTTC. Translated, it gives CASSEGWSNNEQFF. This chain links TRBV6-1 with TRBJ2-1; D unresolved. V shed 1 base and J shed 5 bases, with 9 bases lying between them. The CDR3 consists of 14 residues. Germline V gene data show CDR1 as MNHNS and CDR2 as SASEGT.

This chain joins TRBV7-3 and TRBJ2-7, with D tentatively TRBD2 (6 bases). Germline V CDR1 and CDR2: SGHTA, FQGTGA. V shed 2 bases and J shed 6 bases, with 11 bases lying between them. The CDR3 has 13 amino acids. CDR3 in amino acids: CASSLGTSTEQYF. The CDR3 nucleotides read TGTGCCAGCAGCTTAGGGACTTCCACCGAGCAGTACTTC.

J is TRBJ2-7 and V is TRBV5-1; no clear D gene. The CDR3 is 14 residues long. Germline loops: CDR1 SGHRS, CDR2 YFSETQ. V dropped 1 base and J dropped 2 bases, with 10 bases sitting between them. The CDR3 reads CASSLFEETYEQYF. CDR3 sequence (DNA): TGCGCCAGCAGCTTGTTCGAGGAAACCTACGAGCAGTACTTC.

This chain connects TRBV5-4 to TRBJ2-3; 7 nucleotides match TRBD2. Losses at the gene ends were 0 bases for V and 2 bases for J; bases not matched to a gene: 6. Germline lookup yields CDR1 SGHNT and CDR2 YYREEE (reference sequence). The CDR3 is 16 residues long. The CDR3 DNA reads as TGTGCCAGCAGCTTGGCGGGCGGGAGTATCACAGATACGCAGTATTTT. Protein product: CASSLAGGSITDTQYF.

The rearrangement links TRBV7-2 to TRBJ2-6; TRBD1 is a possible D gene (6 bases). This CDR3 is 18 amino acids long. Germline CDR1 SGHTA, CDR2 FQGNSA. Trimming pared 1 base from V and 0 bases from J, leaving 13 bases between. The CDR3: CASSLVAGDISGANVLTF. DNA for the CDR3: TGTGCCAGCAGCTTAGTAGCAGGGGACATCTCTGGGGCCAACGTCCTGACTTTC. The full variable domain, completed using reference TRBV7-2 and TRBJ2-6, is GAGVSQSPSNKVTEKGKDVELRCDPISGHTALYWYRQSLGQGLEFLIYFQGNSAPDKSGLPSDRFSAERTGGSVSTLTIQRTQQEDSAVYLCASSLVAGDISGANVLTFGAGSRLTVL.

This clone appeared once. This chain uses TRBV5-6 with TRBJ2-7; possibly TRBD2 for D (5 bases). The germline CDR1 and CDR2 sequences are SGHDT and YYEEEE. V lost 0 bases, J lost 1 base, and 11 bases lay in between. CDR3 length: 15 residues. CDR3 in amino acids: CASSLGGVISYEQYF. In nucleotides, the CDR3 is TGTGCCAGCAGCTTGGGGGGAGTAATTTCCTACGAGCAGTACTTC.

The chain's CDR3 is CASSSIAGPYNEQFF. CDR3 nucleotides: TGTGCCAGCAGCTCCATAGCGGGACCCTACAATGAGCAGTTCTTC. This chain joins TRBV7-7 and TRBJ2-1; TRBD2 matches 8 bases. The CDR3 spans 15 residues. Germline V gene sequence: CDR1 SSHAT, CDR2 FNYEAQ (reference sequence). The ends lost 4 bases at V and 2 bases at J; junction bases unmatched: 4.

This sequence joins TRBV7-9 and TRBJ2-3; 9 bases map to TRBD2. The CDR3 has 15 residues. Trimming at V came to 6 bases and at J to 4 bases, leaving 8 bases not matched to a gene. CDR1 is SEHNR and CDR2 is FQNEAQ in the germline V gene (reference sequence). The CDR3 DNA follows: TGTGCCAGCAGGCAGACGGGACTAGCAGCAGATACGCAGTATTTT. It codes for CASRQTGLAADTQYF. Filled out from reference TRBV7-9 and TRBJ2-3, the complete variable domain reads DTGVSQNPRHKITKRGQNVTFRCDPISEHNRLYWYRQTLGQGPEFLTYFQNEAQLEKSRLLSDRFSAERPKGSFSTLEIQRTEQGDSAMYLCASRQTGLAADTQYFGPGTRLTVL.

The V and J genes are TRBV9 and TRBJ2-1, with a tentative D call TRBD1 (6 bases). Trimming left V 7 bases short and J 2 bases short, with 13 bases between. Germline V gene lookup returns CDR1 SGDLS and CDR2 YYNGEE. This CDR3 spans 14 amino acids. CDR3 sequence (DNA): TGTGCCAGCTCCTGGGACACGGCCTACAATGAGCAGTTCTTC. It encodes CASSWDTAYNEQFF.

The chain has TRBV19 and TRBJ2-2; the match to TRBD1 covers 9 bases. The junction had 9 bases not matched to a gene; V was cut back by 5 bases and J by 2 bases. Germline CDR1 reads LNHDA; CDR2 reads SQIVND (reference sequence). The CDR3 covers 17 residues. CDR3 protein: CASSPPPGQGNTGELFF. The CDR3 DNA reads as TGTGCCAGTAGTCCCCCCCCGGGACAGGGAAACACCGGGGAGCTGTTTTTT.

The chain carries TRBV11-2 and TRBJ2-7; D may match TRBD1 or TRBD2 (7 bases each). CDR1 and CDR2 from the germline V gene are SGHAT and FQNNGV. The germline V and J ends were trimmed by 3 bases and 5 bases, with 14 bases remaining between them. The CDR3 has 14 amino acids. For the CDR3, the DNA is TGTGCCAGCAGCTTTAGCAGGGGGGGAAACGAGCAGTACTTC. Protein sequence: CASSFSRGGNEQYF. Combining the CDR3 with reference TRBV11-2 and TRBJ2-7 gives the whole variable domain EAGVAQSPRYKIIEKRQSVAFWCNPISGHATLYWYQQILGQGPKLLIQFQNNGVVDDSQLPKDRFSAERLKGVDSTLKIQPAKLEDSAVYLCASSFSRGGNEQYFGPGTRLTVT.

In DNA form, the CDR3 reads TGTGCCAGCTCACCCGGGACAGGGAGGCAACTGTTTTTT. The encoded protein is CASSPGTGRQLFF. The rearrangement uses TRBV18 and TRBJ1-4; 9 bases align to TRBD1. The V segment lost 3 bases and the J segment 12 bases; nucleotides outside the gene matches: 5. In germline, CDR1 is KGHSH, CDR2 LQKENI. This CDR3 region has 13 residues.

The chain employs TRBV10-3 and TRBJ1-1; D gene uncertain. Trimming removed 0 bases from V and 7 bases from J, with 12 bases in between. Looked up from germline, CDR1 is ENHRY and CDR2 is SYGVKD. The CDR3 length is 14 residues. The CDR3 is CAISESRWISEAFF. In DNA form, the CDR3 reads TGTGCCATCAGTGAGTCAAGGTGGATAAGTGAAGCTTTCTTT.

For the CDR3, the DNA is TGTGCCAGCAGTCGTCCAGGACAGGGTGTCTGGGGCTACACCTTC. Encoded protein: CASSRPGQGVWGYTF. The chain recombines TRBV7-2 with TRBJ1-2, with 8 bases fitting TRBD1. This CDR3 is built from 15 residues. Germline CDR1 reads SGHTA; CDR2 reads FQGNSA. J was trimmed by 8 bases and V by 6 bases; bases with no gene match: 14. The full variable domain, rest sourced from reference TRBV7-2 and TRBJ1-2, is GAGVSQSPSNKVTEKGKDVELRCDPISGHTALYWYRQSLGQGLEFLIYFQGNSAPDKSGLPSDRFSAERTGGSVSTLTIQRTQQEDSAVYLCASSRPGQGVWGYTFGSGTRLTVV.

This clone has only one observation. The CDR3 nucleotides read TGTGCCAGCAGCCCCATGGGGGGTAATGAAAAACTGTTTTTT. Translated: CASSPMGGNEKLFF. V gene TRBV11-2 combines with J gene TRBJ1-4; D is possibly TRBD1 (5 bases). CDR1 and CDR2 (germline): SGHAT, FQNNGV. CDR3 size: 14 residues. The V end was cut by 5 bases, the J end by 4 bases, with 11 bases between.

The J gene is TRBJ2-2, the V gene TRBV5-1; 8 bases match TRBD1. The junction had 4 bases not matched to a gene; V was cut back by 3 bases and J by 0 bases. The CDR3 covers 16 residues. Looked up from germline, CDR1 is SGHRS and CDR2 is YFSETQ. The CDR3 here is CASSSDRGTNTGELFF. DNA for the CDR3: TGCGCCAGCAGCTCCGACAGGGGAACGAACACCGGGGAGCTGTTTTTT.

This chain connects TRBV28 to TRBJ2-3; unclear D gene. From germline, CDR1 is MDHEN and CDR2 SYDVKM. V was cut by 6 bases and J by 0 bases, with 7 bases left in between. This CDR3 spans 13 amino acids. The CDR3 loop is CASRPASTDTQYF. Written as DNA, the CDR3 is TGTGCCAGCAGGCCGGCTAGCACAGATACGCAGTATTTT.